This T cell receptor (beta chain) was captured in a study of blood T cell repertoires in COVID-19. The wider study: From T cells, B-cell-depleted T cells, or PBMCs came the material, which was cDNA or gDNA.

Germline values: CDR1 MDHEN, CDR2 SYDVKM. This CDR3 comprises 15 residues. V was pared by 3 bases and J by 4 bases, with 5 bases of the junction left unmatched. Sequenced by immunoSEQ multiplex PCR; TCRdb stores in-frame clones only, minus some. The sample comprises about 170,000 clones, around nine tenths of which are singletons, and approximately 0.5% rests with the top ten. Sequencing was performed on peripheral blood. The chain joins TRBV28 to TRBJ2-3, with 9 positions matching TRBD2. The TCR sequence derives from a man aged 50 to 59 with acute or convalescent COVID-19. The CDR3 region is CASSFAGGPPDTQYF. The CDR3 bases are TGTGCCAGCAGTTTTGCGGGAGGGCCACCAGATACGCAGTATTTT.